These T cell receptor beta chains were read from a single sample in a study of blood T cell repertoires in COVID-19. Sequencing was performed with immunoSEQ multiplex PCR; in TCRdb, only in-frame clones are kept and a portion is missing. In the table there are around 97,000 clones, around 87% of which are singletons. Material for sequencing was peripheral blood. These receptor sequences come from a human donor in a cohort sampled during active COVID-19. The CDR3 runs from the conserved cysteine through the conserved F or W. A D gene is named only where the DNA matches it firmly. Some rows have no size entry. The others give once, few or many, or a class for an expanded clone.

- TRBJ2-1 TRBV5-1 - CASSLANRGQGSWQFF TGCGCCAGCAGCTTGGCCAACCGGGGCCAGGGGAGTTGGCAGTTCTTC
- TRBJ2-7 TRBV12-5 TRBD1 CASGRAYAAGGLSEQYF TGTGCTAGTGGCCGAGCGTATGCGGCAGGGGGTCTCAGCGAGCAGTACTTC
- TRBJ2-1 TRBV6-5 TRBD2 CASSSPLAGSYNEQFF TGTGCCAGCAGTTCCCCATTAGCGGGATCGTACAATGAGCAGTTCTTC
- TRBJ2-2 TRBV9 - CASSPEAFNGELFF TGTGCCAGCAGCCCAGAGGCGTTCAACGGGGAGCTGTTTTTT
- TRBJ2-1 TRBV5-4 TRBD1 CASSSRGGTGGNNEQFF TGTGCCAGCAGCTCCCGGGGCGGGACAGGGGGGAACAATGAGCAGTTCTTC
- TRBJ1-1 TRBV29-1 - CSVEPQRANTEAFF TGCAGCGTTGAACCTCAGCGAGCAAACACTGAAGCTTTCTTT
- TRBJ1-2 TRBV25-1 - CASSDSGQGNYGYTF -
- TRBJ1-2 TRBV28 - CASSLWGEYYGYTF TGTGCCAGCAGTTTGTGGGGGGAGTACTATGGCTACACCTTC
- TRBJ2-3 TRBV3-1/TRBV3-2 - CADSGGNTDTQYF TGTGCCGATAGTGGAGGGAACACAGATACGCAGTATTTT
- TRBJ2-1 TRBV5-1 TRBD1 CASSLEGARTYNEQFF TGCGCCAGCAGCTTGGAGGGGGCAAGGACCTACAATGAGCAGTTCTTC
- TRBJ1-2 TRBV7-9 - CASSSPGGLRLYGYTF TGTGCCAGCAGCTCCCCCGGGGGACTGCGACTCTATGGCTACACCTTC
few TRBJ1-5 TRBV7-9 - CASSQGNSARTQHF TGTGCCAGCAGCCAGGGGAACAGTGCAAGGACCCAGCATTTT
- TRBJ2-5 TRBV4-1 TRBD2 CASSQGAGEQETQYF TGCGCCAGCAGCCAAGGGGCGGGAGAGCAAGAGACCCAGTACTTC
- TRBJ2-5 TRBV7-9 TRBD2 CASSFGTSGRAGVETQYF TGTGCCAGCAGCTTCGGGACTAGCGGGAGGGCTGGGGTAGAGACCCAGTACTTC
once TRBJ2-3 TRBV5-4 TRBD1 CASSLAGTGSGTDTQYF TGTGCCAGCAGCTTAGCCGGGACAGGGAGTGGCACAGATACGCAGTATTTT
- TRBJ2-3 TRBV4-1 TRBD2 CASSQDLGLAAVTQYF TGCGCCAGCAGCCAAGATCTTGGACTAGCGGCAGTTACGCAGTATTTT
- TRBJ2-7 TRBV7-9 TRBD1 CASNPGQPSYEQYF TGTGCCAGCAACCCGGGACAGCCCTCCTACGAGCAGTACTTC
- TRBJ2-7 TRBV19 - CASSMSVQSYEQYF TGTGCCAGTAGTATGAGTGTTCAAAGCTACGAGCAGTACTTC
- TRBJ2-7 TRBV5-1 TRBD2 CASKPGGGGIREQYF TGCGCCAGCAAACCCGGTGGGGGGGGTATTCGGGAGCAGTACTTC
- TRBJ1-1 TRBV10-3 - CAISESGVTEAFF TGTGCCATCAGTGAGTCAGGGGTCACTGAAGCTTTCTTT
- TRBJ1-1 TRBV18 TRBD1 CASSVGTDHGEAFF TGTGCCAGCTCCGTTGGGACAGATCACGGTGAAGCTTTCTTT
- TRBJ1-1 TRBV7-2 - CASSLFAEAFF TGTGCCAGCAGCTTATTCGCTGAAGCTTTCTTT
- TRBJ1-4 TRBV6-5 - CASSYGPQQEGLFF TGTGCCAGCAGTTACGGGCCTCAGCAAGAGGGACTGTTTTTT
- TRBJ1-2 TRBV15 - CATSRDGTGRYGYTF TGTGCCACCAGCAGAGATGGAACAGGTCGATATGGCTACACCTTC
- TRBJ2-7 TRBV5-1 TRBD2 CASRASGARGEQYF TGCGCCAGCAGGGCCAGCGGGGCTAGGGGCGAGCAGTACTTC
- TRBJ1-1 TRBV6-4 TRBD1 CASRQGVGTEAFF TGTGCCAGCAGGCAGGGGGTTGGCACTGAAGCTTTCTTT
- TRBJ1-1 TRBV6-2/TRBV6-3 TRBD1 CASSYSNPGQGTEAFF TGTGCCAGCAGTTACTCTAATCCGGGACAGGGCACTGAAGCTTTCTTT